Described below is a single TCR beta chain sequence and its context. The data were produced by immunoSEQ multiplex PCR, yet TCRdb's version contains in-frame clones alone and is incomplete. The sample holds more than 25,000 clones, roughly 85% seen once. The CDR3 has 13 amino acids. Germline values: CDR1 KGHSH, CDR2 LQKENI. With 6 bases removed from V and 4 bases from J, the gap between germline ends came to 12 bases. The data were taken from a study of control samples from healthy donors and cancer patients. This clonotype was obtained from a woman aged 55-70 years with head and neck cancer. Input material: PBMCs. V usage is TRBV18 and J usage is TRBJ2-5; D gene uncertain. CDR3 sequence: CASSRGVGETQYF. The CDR3 DNA follows: TGTGCCAGCTCGAGAGGAGTGGGAGAGACCCAGTACTTC.